This entry lists 28 T cell receptor beta chains sequenced from one sample in a study of blood T cell repertoires in COVID-19. The protocol was immunoSEQ multiplex PCR, while the TCRdb copy is restricted to in-frame clones and leaves out a portion. The sample lists approximately 180,000 clones; around 81% were seen once. The sequenced sample was peripheral blood. The receptors shown here come from a woman at least 80 years old with COVID-19, enrolled during active disease.

This chain connects TRBV7-9 to TRBJ2-5; TRBD2 matches at 10 bases. CDR1 is SEHNR, CDR2 FQNEAQ, per germline (reference sequence). Trimming cost V 1 base and J 2 bases; bases outside gene matches: 4. This CDR3 has 16 residues. CDR3 amino acids: CASSLGPSGGQETQYF. CDR3 nucleotides: TGTGCCAGCAGCTTAGGGCCTAGCGGGGGACAAGAGACCCAGTACTTC. Complete variable domain (other parts from reference TRBV7-9 and TRBJ2-5): DTGVSQNPRHKITKRGQNVTFRCDPISEHNRLYWYRQTLGQGPEFLTYFQNEAQLEKSRLLSDRFSAERPKGSFSTLEIQRTEQGDSAMYLCASSLGPSGGQETQYFGPGTRLLVL.

The chain joins TRBV14 to TRBJ1-1, with D unclear. Germline loops: CDR1 SGHDN, CDR2 FVKESK. This CDR3 has 14 amino acids. Deletions cut 7 bases from V and 0 bases from J, with 12 bases between. The CDR3 loop is CASNEDGMNTEAFF. CDR3 nucleotides: TGTGCCAGCAACGAGGACGGGATGAACACTGAAGCTTTCTTT.

The rearrangement links TRBV4-3 to TRBJ1-1, with 7 bases aligning to TRBD1. Trimming removed 0 bases from V and 0 bases from J; junction bases left unmatched: 7. This CDR3 has 17 residues. The germline V gene has CDR1 LGHNA and CDR2 YSLEER. Written as DNA, the CDR3 is TGCGCCAGCAGCCAAGATCCAGGGGGTTTAATGAACACTGAAGCTTTCTTT. Translated, it gives CASSQDPGGLMNTEAFF.

V is TRBV19 and J is TRBJ1-2; weak D call: TRBD1 (6 bases). The germline V gene has CDR1 LNHDA and CDR2 SQIVND (reference sequence). Trimming removed 4 bases from V and 0 bases from J, with 12 bases in between. The CDR3 runs to 15 residues. The CDR3 nucleotides are TGTGCCAGTAGTAGGAGCAGGGGAACTAACTATGGCTACACCTTC. This encodes CASSRSRGTNYGYTF.

The rearrangement uses TRBV4-1 and TRBJ2-7, with 8 bases aligning to TRBD1. Germline V gene data show CDR1 as MGHRA and CDR2 as YSYEKL. Trimming removed 5 bases from V and 2 bases from J; junction bases left unmatched: 8. The CDR3 consists of 15 residues. CDR3 DNA: TGCGCCAGCAGCTTACGGACAGGGACAACCTACGAGCAGTACTTC. This translates into CASSLRTGTTYEQYF.

This clone was seen more than once but under ten times. The rearrangement joins TRBV28 to TRBJ2-1, with 11 bases fitting TRBD1. Germline-derived CDR1 and CDR2 are MDHEN and SYDVKM. CDR3 size: 16 residues. Germline trimming cut 1 base from V and 7 bases from J; bases unmatched to any gene: 6. CDR3 DNA: TGTGCCAGCAGTTTATTCGCGGGACAGGGGGGAAATGAGCAGTTCTTC. It translates to CASSLFAGQGGNEQFF.

The gene calls are TRBV6-4 and TRBJ2-7, with unresolved D. The CDR3 spans 14 residues. Germline-derived CDR1 and CDR2 are MRHNA and SNTAGT. Deletions cut 5 bases from V and 3 bases from J, with 14 bases between. This CDR3 is CASSPTQPHYEQYF. CDR3 sequence (DNA): TGTGCCAGCAGTCCGACACAACCTCACTACGAGCAGTACTTC.

This clone was recorded a few times. This chain joins TRBV12-3 or TRBV12-4 and TRBJ1-1, with 7 bases identical to TRBD1. Trimming took 6 bases from V and 1 from J; bases not matched to a gene: 2. The CDR3 contains 13 residues. The CDR3 DNA reads as TGTGCCAGCAGGCGGGACAGGAACACTGAAGCTTTCTTT. This gives the protein CASRRDRNTEAFF.

V and J are TRBV10-2 and TRBJ2-5; 7 nucleotides line up with TRBD2. This CDR3 has 13 amino acids. The ends lost 4 bases at V and 3 bases at J; junction bases unmatched: 2. Germline V gene lookup returns CDR1 WSHSY and CDR2 SAAADI. The CDR3: CASSGTSEETQYF. In DNA form, the CDR3 reads TGCGCCAGCAGTGGAACTAGCGAAGAGACCCAGTACTTC.

V and J are TRBV6-1 and TRBJ1-2; 9 bases are shared with TRBD1. The CDR3 spans 14 residues. Germline CDR1 reads MNHNS; CDR2 reads SASEGT. Unmatched junction bases numbered 2, after V lost 4 bases and J lost 2 bases. The CDR3 region has the DNA TGTGCCAGCAGTGCACAGGGGGCGAACTATGGCTACACCTTC. Protein: CASSAQGANYGYTF.

The chain uses TRBV6-5 and TRBJ1-5; 8 bases agree with TRBD1. The CDR3 has 15 residues. The V segment lost 6 bases and the J segment 5 bases; nucleotides outside the gene matches: 9. Germline V lookup: CDR1 MNHEY, CDR2 SVGAGI. DNA for the CDR3: TGTGCCAGCAGCCGGACAGGGAGGTGGGATCAGCCCCAGCATTTT. Residues: CASSRTGRWDQPQHF.

Of note for this clone: The sample has other DNA sequences that encode this CDR3 too. The chain carries TRBV5-1 and TRBJ2-7, with TRBD2 matching over 11 bases. The germline gives CDR1 SGHRS, CDR2 YFSETQ. J gave up 0 bases and V 2 bases, and 1 base lay outside the gene matches. CDR3 size: 15 residues. The CDR3 sequence: CASSLGLAGSYEQYF. CDR3 in DNA: TGCGCCAGCAGCTTAGGACTAGCGGGCTCCTACGAGCAGTACTTC.

CDR3 region: CASSFWGHGTEGAQYF. The CDR3 bases are TGCGCCAGCAGCTTTTGGGGACACGGCACCGAGGGGGCCCAGTACTTC. The V gene is TRBV5-1, the J gene TRBJ2-5, with D possibly matching TRBD1 (6 bases). This CDR3 has 16 amino acids. Germline CDR1 is SGHRS and CDR2 is YFSETQ. With 2 bases removed from V and 9 bases from J, the gap between germline ends came to 23 bases.

In this sample, this clone turned up a few times. The rearrangement joins TRBV4-2 to TRBJ1-2; the D gene is possibly TRBD1 (5 bases). The CDR3 runs to 16 residues. Trimming removed 0 bases from V and 0 bases from J, with 11 bases in between. CDR1 and CDR2 (germline): LGHNA, YNFKEQ. CDR3 coding DNA: TGTGCCAGCAGCCAAGAGGTAGGGGCTACTAACTATGGCTACACCTTC. Amino acid sequence: CASSQEVGATNYGYTF.

The chain links TRBV29-1 to TRBJ1-1, with D perhaps TRBD1 (5 bases). Trimming removed 5 bases from V and 6 bases from J, with 16 bases in between. This CDR3 region has 13 residues. Per the germline V gene, CDR1 is SQVTM and CDR2 is ANQGSEA. This chain's CDR3 is CSVSLARESEAFF. CDR3 sequence (DNA): TGCAGCGTTTCCCTGGCCAGGGAATCTGAAGCTTTCTTT.

This chain links TRBV15 with TRBJ2-5; TRBD1 might be the D (5 bases). The germline gives CDR1 LNHNV, CDR2 YYDKDF (reference sequence). This CDR3 has 13 amino acids. V shed 3 bases and J shed 3 bases, with 8 bases lying between them. DNA for the CDR3: TGTGCCACCAGCAGTGGCAGGGAAGAGACCCAGTACTTC. Residues: CATSSGREETQYF.

J is TRBJ2-3 and V is TRBV4-3, with 8 bases fitting TRBD1. The V and J ends lost 4 bases and 0 bases, in that order; junction bases with no gene match: 9. CDR3 length: 17 amino acids. Looked up from germline, CDR1 is LGHNA and CDR2 is YSLEER. CDR3 amino acids: CASSPLGTGTSTDTQYF. The CDR3 DNA sequence: TGCGCCAGCAGCCCACTAGGGACAGGAACTAGCACAGATACGCAGTATTTT.

V gene TRBV2 combines with J gene TRBJ1-5; D might be TRBD1 (5 bases). This CDR3 has 12 amino acids. Germline V gene lookup returns CDR1 SNHLY and CDR2 FYNNEI. Trimming removed 6 bases from V and 3 bases from J, with 6 bases in between. CDR3 DNA: TGTGCCAGCAGGGACAACAATCAGCCCCAGCATTTT. This sequence encodes CASRDNNQPQHF.

This chain joins TRBV13 and TRBJ2-5, with 12 bases aligning to TRBD2. Losses at the gene ends were 6 bases for V and 2 bases for J; bases not matched to a gene: 7. Germline CDR1 PRHDT, CDR2 FYEKMQ (reference sequence). The CDR3 length is 16 residues. CDR3 sequence reads: CASRHSSGGDQETQYF. As DNA, the CDR3 is TGTGCCAGCAGACACTCTAGCGGGGGGGATCAAGAGACCCAGTACTTC.

The CDR3 DNA is TGTGCCAGCAGCACCACCCGACAGGGTGAACAGCCCCAGCATTTT. Its translation is CASSTTRQGEQPQHF. This chain connects TRBV6-6 to TRBJ1-5; 7 bases match TRBD1. Germline-derived CDR1 and CDR2 are MNHNY and SVGAGI (reference sequence). The CDR3 loop spans 15 amino acids. With V trimmed by 6 bases and J by 7 bases, 12 bases remained unmatched.

The chain recombines TRBV29-1 with TRBJ1-4; TRBD1 is a possible D gene (6 bases). Germline CDR1 and CDR2: SQVTM and ANQGSEA. Trimming took 6 bases from V and 4 from J, leaving 15 bases between them. The CDR3 covers 14 residues. The CDR3 protein is CSVVYTGNNEKLFF. DNA of the CDR3: TGCAGCGTCGTTTATACAGGGAATAATGAAAAACTGTTTTTT.

V gene TRBV6-5 combines with J gene TRBJ1-4, with D perhaps TRBD1 (6 bases). CDR1 and CDR2 (germline): MNHEY, SVGAGI. This CDR3 region has 14 residues. V shed 11 bases and J shed 3 bases, with 16 bases lying between them. In DNA, the CDR3 is TGTGCCTCAGGCCGGACAGTAGCTAATGAAAAACTGTTTTTT. It translates to CASGRTVANEKLFF.

The genes are TRBV6-5 and TRBJ1-2; 9 nucleotides match TRBD1. The trim removed 6 bases at V and 7 bases at J, leaving 9 bases unmatched. Looked up from germline, CDR1 is MNHEY and CDR2 is SVGAGI. The CDR3 is 14 residues long. DNA for the CDR3: TGTGCCAGCAGGGATCCGGGACAGGGACTTGGCTACACCTTC. Translated: CASRDPGQGLGYTF.

Ten or more counts support this clone. The chain joins TRBV9 to TRBJ2-1; 10 bases align to TRBD1. V was clipped by 2 bases and J by 8 bases; unmatched bases: 7. CDR1 is SGDLS, CDR2 YYNGEE, per germline. The CDR3 totals 15 residues. The CDR3 is CASSVTGQGFDEQFF. DNA of the CDR3: TGTGCCAGCAGCGTGACGGGACAGGGGTTCGATGAGCAGTTCTTC.

This clone was picked up one time. The genes are TRBV2 and TRBJ1-4, with D perhaps matching TRBD1 (5 bases). The V gene lost 2 bases and the J gene lost 14 bases, with 12 bases spanning the gap. Germline V gene sequence: CDR1 SNHLY, CDR2 FYNNEI. This CDR3 spans 12 amino acids. The DNA of the CDR3 is TGTGCCAGCAGTGAAACATTCAGGGATCTGTTTTTT. Translated: CASSETFRDLFF. Based on the CDR3 plus reference TRBV2 and TRBJ1-4, the full variable domain is EPEVTQTPSHQVTQMGQEVILRCVPISNHLYFYWYRQILGQKVEFLVSFYNNEISEKSEIFDDQFSVERPDGSNFTLKIRSTKLEDSAMYFCASSETFRDLFFGSGTQLSVL.

The genes are TRBV3-1 (or the pseudogene TRBV3-2) and TRBJ2-3; 8 nucleotides align to TRBD2. Germline lookup yields CDR1 LGHDT and CDR2 YNNKEL (reference sequence). V was pared by 0 bases and J by 6 bases, with 11 bases of the junction left unmatched. The CDR3 has 17 residues. In DNA form, the CDR3 reads TGTGCCAGCAGCCAAGAACGGGAACCGGGAGGGCCGGATACGCAGTATTTT. This encodes CASSQEREPGGPDTQYF.

This chain links TRBV11-3 with TRBJ1-1; tentative D call: TRBD1 (6 bases). V was clipped by 0 bases and J by 0 bases, with 8 bases between them. Germline CDR1 SGHNT, CDR2 YENEEA. The CDR3 runs to 15 residues. CDR3 sequence: CASSLEDSLNTEAFF. The CDR3 coding sequence is TGTGCCAGCAGCTTAGAGGACAGCTTGAACACTGAAGCTTTCTTT. Supplemented by reference TRBV11-3 and TRBJ1-1, the full variable domain reads EAGVVQSPRYKIIEKKQPVAFWCNPISGHNTLYWYLQNLGQGPELLIRYENEEAVDDSQLPKDRFSAERLKGVDSTLKIQPAELGDSAVYLCASSLEDSLNTEAFFGQGTRLTVV.

This clone was seen only a few times. The gene calls are TRBV5-6 and TRBJ2-2; D is perhaps TRBD1 (6 bases). V was clipped by 4 bases and J by 5 bases, with 15 bases between them. Per germline, CDR1 SGHDT and CDR2 YYEEEE. The CDR3 is 15 amino acids. This CDR3 is CASSTGQSFTGELFF. CDR3 coding DNA: TGTGCCAGCAGCACCGGACAGAGCTTTACCGGGGAGCTGTTTTTT.